This T cell receptor beta chain comes out of a study of human T cells and chemical hapten exposure. Study-wide results and limits: Counts of TCRs above 1 in 1000 frequency stayed unchanged with DPC sensitization.

This sample's time point: healthy volunteer bleed at 2 weeks. From whole blood left unfractionated, total RNA was extracted. This clonotype was recorded many times. As yet, its antigen is unknown. Germline values: CDR1 LGHNA, CDR2 YSLEER. Trimming cost V 0 bases and J 5 bases, with 16 bases left between them. There are 16 residues in the CDR3. Single cDNA molecules in the library carried unique molecular identifiers attached during preparation. Source study methods: Across samples, TCR counts had a median of 95,638 and ranged from roughly 20,000 to 690,600. TCRdb passed the RACE reads through MiXCR, listing each CDR3 protein once. TCRdb's processing, not the authors' own work, is the source of the V and J calls. The sample has some 120,000 distinct CDR3 sequences, approximately 9% seen once.

The V gene is TRBV4-3, the J gene TRBJ1-2; D is possibly TRBD1 (5 bases). The sample comprised whole blood. The sequence was collected from a male donor in good health. Some clones in this sample may be carry-over from other donors' samples. CDR3 amino acids: CASSQEGGGSEYGYTF. DNA of the CDR3: TGCGCCAGCAGCCAAGAAGGTGGGGGGTCGGAGTATGGCTACACCTTC.